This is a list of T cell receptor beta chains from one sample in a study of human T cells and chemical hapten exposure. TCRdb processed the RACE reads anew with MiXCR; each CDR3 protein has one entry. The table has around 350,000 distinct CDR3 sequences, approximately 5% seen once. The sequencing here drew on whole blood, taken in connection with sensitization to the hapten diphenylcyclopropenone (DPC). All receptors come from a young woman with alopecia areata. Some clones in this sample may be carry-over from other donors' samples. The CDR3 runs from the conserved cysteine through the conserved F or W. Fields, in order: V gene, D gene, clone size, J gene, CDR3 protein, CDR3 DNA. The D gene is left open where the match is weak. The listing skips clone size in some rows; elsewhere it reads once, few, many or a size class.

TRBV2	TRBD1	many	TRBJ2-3	CASSEGIPGTASTDTQYF	TGTGCCAGCAGTGAAGGGATTCCCGGGACAGCTAGCACAGATACGCAGTATTTT
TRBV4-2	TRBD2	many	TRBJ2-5	CASSQGLRTSGGQETQYF	TGTGCCAGCAGCCAGGGTCTTCGGACTAGCGGGGGTCAGGAGACCCAGTACTTC
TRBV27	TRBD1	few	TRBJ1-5	CASSRLHPGGGNQPQHF	TGTGCCAGCAGTCGCCTCCACCCAGGGGGAGGAAATCAGCCCCAGCATTTT
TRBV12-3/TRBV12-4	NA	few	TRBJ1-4	CASSFRDRANEKLFF	TGTGCCAGCAGTTTTCGGGACCGCGCCAATGAAAAACTGTTTTTT
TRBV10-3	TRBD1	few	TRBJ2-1	CAISDDRGYNEQFF	TGTGCCATCAGCGACGACAGGGGATACAATGAGCAGTTCTTC
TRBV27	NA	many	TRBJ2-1	CASSPGGFNNEQFF	TGTGCCAGCAGTCCCGGCGGGTTCAACAATGAGCAGTTCTTC
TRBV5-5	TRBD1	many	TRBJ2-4	CASSLAGQPNIQYF	TGTGCCAGCAGCTTGGCGGGACAGCCAAACATTCAGTACTTC
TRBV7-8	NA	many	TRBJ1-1	CASSPQMNTEAFF	TGTGCCAGCAGCCCCCAGATGAACACTGAAGCTTTCTTT
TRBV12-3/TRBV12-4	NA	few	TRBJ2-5	CASSLYDSGAQYF	TGTGCCAGCAGTTTATACGACTCCGGAGCCCAGTACTTC
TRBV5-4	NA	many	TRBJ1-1	CASSFKENTEAFF	TGTGCCAGCAGCTTTAAAGAGAACACTGAAGCTTTCTTT
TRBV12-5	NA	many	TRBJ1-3	CASGLGRAYRSGNTIYF	TGTGCTAGTGGTTTGGGCAGGGCATATAGGTCTGGAAACACCATATATTTT
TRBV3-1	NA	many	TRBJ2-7	CASSQSQVEQYF	TGTGCCAGCAGCCAATCCCAGGTCGAGCAGTACTTC
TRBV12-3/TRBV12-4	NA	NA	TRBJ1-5	CASSFVSGQPQHF	TGTGCCAGCAGTTTCGTGTCGGGTCAGCCCCAGCATTTT
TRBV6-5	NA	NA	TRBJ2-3	CASSYGGTAEDTQYF	TGTGCCAGCAGTTACGGGGGGACAGCTGAAGATACGCAGTATTTT
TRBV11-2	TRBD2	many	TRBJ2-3	CASSRIGGGTDTQYF	TGTGCCAGCAGCCGGATCGGGGGGGGCACAGATACGCAGTATTTT
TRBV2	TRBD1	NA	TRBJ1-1	CASSGGQGAFYVTEAFF	TGTGCCAGCAGTGGCGGGCAGGGGGCCTTCTACGTCACTGAAGCTTTCTTT
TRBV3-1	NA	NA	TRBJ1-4	CASGIGTPNEKLFF	TGTGCCAGCGGTATTGGGACCCCTAATGAAAAACTGTTTTTT
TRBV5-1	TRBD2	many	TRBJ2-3	CASSPGLAGGGGDTQYF	TGCGCCAGCAGCCCGGGACTAGCGGGCGGAGGTGGAGATACGCAGTATTTT
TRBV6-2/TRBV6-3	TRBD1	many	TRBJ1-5	CASSSGQGDFQPQHF	TGTGCCAGCAGTTCCGGACAGGGGGACTTTCAGCCCCAGCATTTT
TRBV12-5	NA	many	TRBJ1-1	CASGLPEGTEAFF	TGTGCTAGTGGTTTGCCGGAAGGCACTGAAGCTTTCTTT
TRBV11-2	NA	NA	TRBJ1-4	CAISLRGATNEKLFF	TGTGCCATCAGCTTACGGGGCGCAACTAATGAAAAACTGTTTTTT
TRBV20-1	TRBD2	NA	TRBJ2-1	CSAGSPSGGTTNYNEQFF	TGCAGTGCTGGTAGTCCTAGCGGGGGCACTACAAACTACAATGAGCAGTTCTTC
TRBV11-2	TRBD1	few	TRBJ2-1	CASSRAGGQGEQFF	TGTGCCAGCAGCCGCGCCGGGGGACAGGGGGAGCAGTTCTTC
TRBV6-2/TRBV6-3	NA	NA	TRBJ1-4	CASSYGARVVAATNEKLFF	TGTGCCAGCAGTTACGGAGCGCGGGTCGTGGCCGCGACTAATGAAAAACTGTTTTTT
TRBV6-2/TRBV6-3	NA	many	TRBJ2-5	CASSSLPGSRETQYF	TGTGCCAGCAGTTCCCTGCCAGGAAGTCGAGAGACCCAGTACTTC
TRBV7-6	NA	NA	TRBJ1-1	CASSLADGTEAFF	TGTGCCAGCAGCTTAGCGGACGGCACTGAAGCTTTCTTT
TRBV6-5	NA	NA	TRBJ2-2	CASRPSSGWRGELFF	TGTGCCAGCAGACCAAGTTCAGGGTGGCGCGGGGAGCTGTTTTTT
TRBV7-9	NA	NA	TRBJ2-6	CASSSRGERMAGANVLTF	TGTGCCAGCAGTTCCAGGGGGGAAAGGATGGCTGGGGCCAACGTCCTGACTTTC
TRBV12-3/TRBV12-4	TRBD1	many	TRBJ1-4	CASSFSGGTNEKLFF	TGTGCCAGCAGTTTTTCAGGGGGCACTAATGAAAAACTGTTTTTT
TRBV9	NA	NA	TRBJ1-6	CASSVKGLINSPLHF	TGTGCCAGCAGCGTAAAAGGGCTTATTAATTCACCCCTCCACTTT
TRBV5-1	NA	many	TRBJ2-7	CASSSDYEQYF	TGTGCCAGCAGCTCCGATTACGAGCAGTACTTC
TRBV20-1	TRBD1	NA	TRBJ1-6	CSAKLTGGDSPLHF	TGCAGTGCTAAACTTACAGGGGGCGATTCACCCCTCCACTTT
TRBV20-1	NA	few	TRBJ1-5	CSGGQGGQPQHF	TGCAGTGGGGGGCAGGGTGGTCAGCCCCAGCATTTT
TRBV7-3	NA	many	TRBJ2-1	CASSLRVGQGLGDNEQFF	TGTGCCAGCAGCTTAAGAGTAGGGCAGGGCCTAGGGGACAATGAGCAGTTCTTC
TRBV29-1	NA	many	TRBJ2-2	CSVRGSTGELFF	TGCAGCGTTAGAGGGTCGACCGGGGAGCTGTTTTTT
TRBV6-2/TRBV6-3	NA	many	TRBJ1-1	CASSRDGAEAFF	TGTGCCAGCTCCAGGGACGGGGCTGAAGCTTTCTTT